This T cell receptor (beta chain) came from a study of molecular identifiers for immune sequencing clone quantification. Study-wide points: Clones carrying above 20 RNA copies accounted for over 97% of effector molecules, under 1% in naive cells.

The junction had 9 bases not matched to a gene; V was cut back by 5 bases and J by 2 bases. This CDR3 spans 15 amino acids. Germline assignment: CDR1 MDHEN and CDR2 SYDVKM. A single record per CDR3 protein comes from TCRdb applying MiXCR to the PCR reads. Here the sample spans over 550,000 distinct CDR3 sequences, roughly 25% being singletons. In its sample, this clonotype was seen many times. Its target is unknown. Sequencing input: naive CD8+ T cells from blood, with Jurkat cell RNA spiked in. The subset here: FACS-sorted CD8+CD4-CCR7+CD45RA+ naive T cells. The chain uses TRBV28 and TRBJ2-7; 7 bases are a match to TRBD2. This receptor was identified in a human donor in good health. Some libraries in this study had Jurkat cell RNA spiked in. For the CDR3, the DNA is TGTGCCAGCAGTGTCTCCGGGAGCGGGGCCTACGAGCAGTACTTC. Translation gives CASSVSGSGAYEQYF.